This paragraph reports one T cell receptor beta chain. Method: immunoSEQ multiplex PCR; TCRdb's copy keeps in-frame clones and lacks some. The sample lists over a million clones; roughly 97% were seen once. The donors, healthy adults who were HIV-negative, had experienced no recent acute infections or vaccinations. The data belong to a study of shared clonotypes between healthy human individuals. Germline V gene lookup returns CDR1 MNHNS and CDR2 SASEGT. Unmatched junction bases numbered 8, after V lost 4 bases and J lost 0 bases. This CDR3 is 18 amino acids long. This receptor was identified in a man younger than 40 in good health. The sample comprised naive CD4+ T cells sorted from blood. As to subset: CD45RA+ positively selected. This chain links TRBV6-1 with TRBJ2-6, with 8 bases lining up with TRBD2. Here the CDR3 DNA reads TGTGCCAGCAGTGGAGTAGCGGGGCCCCGCTCTGGGGCCAACGTCCTGACTTTC. This codes for CASSGVAGPRSGANVLTF.